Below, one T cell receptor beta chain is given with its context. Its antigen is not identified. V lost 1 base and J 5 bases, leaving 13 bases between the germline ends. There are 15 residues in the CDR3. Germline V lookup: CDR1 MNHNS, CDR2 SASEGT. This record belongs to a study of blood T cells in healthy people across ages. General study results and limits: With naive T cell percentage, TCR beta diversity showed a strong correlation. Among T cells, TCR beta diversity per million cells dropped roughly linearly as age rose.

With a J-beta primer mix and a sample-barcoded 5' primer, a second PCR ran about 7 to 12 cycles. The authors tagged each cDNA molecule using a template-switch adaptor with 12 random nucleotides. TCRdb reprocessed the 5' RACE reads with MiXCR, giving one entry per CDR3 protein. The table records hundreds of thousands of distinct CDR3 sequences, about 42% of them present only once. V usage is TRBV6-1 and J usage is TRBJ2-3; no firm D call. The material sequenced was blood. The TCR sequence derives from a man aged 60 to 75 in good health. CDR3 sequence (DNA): TGTGCCAGCAGTGAAGGGGCAGCCCCCGGAGATACGCAGTATTTT. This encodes CASSEGAAPGDTQYF.